The 14 T cell receptor beta chains below were found in one sample sequenced in a study of blood T cell repertoires in COVID-19. Libraries were prepared by immunoSEQ multiplex PCR; TCRdb keeps only in-frame clonotypes and omits some of them. The sample comprises some 48,000 clones, roughly nine tenths of which are singletons, and 25% to 30% rests with the top ten. Input material: peripheral blood. The receptors here all came from an elderly woman with acute or convalescent COVID-19.

This chain uses TRBV5-8 with TRBJ1-1, with D hard to call. Trimming cost V 1 base and J 4 bases, with 17 bases left between them. The CDR3 is made up of 16 amino acids. The germline V gene encodes CDR1 SGHTS and CDR2 YDEGEE. CDR3 sequence (DNA): TGTGCCAGCAGCTTGTCCCTCGGAGGCTCGGGCACTGAAGCTTTCTTT. Translation: CASSLSLGGSGTEAFF.

The chain recombines TRBV5-3 with TRBJ2-7; the match to TRBD2 covers 9 bases. TRBV5-3 is annotated as an ORF whose role is uncertain. This CDR3 is 16 amino acids long. V gave up 4 bases and J gave up 5 bases; unmatched junction bases: 13. CDR3 residues: CARSPPGGGGGDEQYF. DNA of the CDR3: TGTGCCAGAAGCCCGCCCGGCGGGGGGGGCGGGGACGAGCAGTACTTC.

The CDR3 here is CASSEGVEGASGNTIYF. The CDR3 bases are TGTGCCAGCAGTGAAGGTGTAGAAGGGGCCTCTGGAAACACCATATATTTT. The chain couples TRBV2 to TRBJ1-3; a possible D gene is TRBD1 (5 bases). Per the germline V gene, CDR1 is SNHLY and CDR2 is FYNNEI. The CDR3 runs to 17 residues. V gave up 1 base and J gave up 0 bases, with 13 bases separating them.

The chain couples TRBV3-1 (or the pseudogene TRBV3-2) to TRBJ2-3, with 12 bases lining up with TRBD2. CDR3 length equals 15 residues. In germline, CDR1 is LGHDT, CDR2 YNNKEL (reference sequence). V shed 5 bases and J 2 bases; nucleotides not matched to a gene: 2. The CDR3, as DNA: TGTGCCAGCAGCGGACTAGCGGGGAACACAGATACGCAGTATTTT. Translation gives CASSGLAGNTDTQYF.

The chain is built from TRBV6-1 and TRBJ1-2, with 10 bases that match TRBD1. The V gene end was trimmed by 4 bases and the J gene end by 0 bases; junction bases not matched to a gene: 14. There are 19 residues in the CDR3. From germline, CDR1 is MNHNS and CDR2 SASEGT. CDR3 amino acids: CASSAQTGGPSLANYGYTF. The CDR3 coding sequence is TGTGCCAGCAGTGCCCAGACAGGGGGCCCCTCTTTAGCTAACTATGGCTACACCTTC.

V and J are TRBV28 and TRBJ2-3; TRBD2 aligns across 12 bases. V trimming: 8 bases; J trimming: 8 bases; junction bases outside the gene matches: 8. This CDR3 spans 14 amino acids. Per the germline V gene, CDR1 is MDHEN and CDR2 is SYDVKM. The CDR3: CASRTSGAGGTQYF. CDR3 bases: TGTGCCAGCCGGACTAGCGGGGCGGGGGGTACGCAGTATTTT.

The chain uses TRBV10-3 and TRBJ2-4; 7 bases line up with TRBD1. The CDR3 covers 12 residues. CDR1 ENHRY and CDR2 SYGVKD come from the germline V gene. The J segment lost 7 bases and the V segment lost 7 bases, leaving 4 bases of the junction unmatched. The chain's CDR3 is CAIIGTVNIQYF. For the CDR3, the DNA is TGTGCCATCATAGGGACAGTGAACATTCAGTACTTC.

The rearrangement uses TRBV19 and TRBJ1-6; D is ambiguous. Germline CDR1 and CDR2: LNHDA and SQIVND (reference sequence). V was clipped by 1 base and J by 13 bases, with 8 bases between them. The CDR3 is made up of 12 amino acids. The chain's CDR3 is CASSIVAGPLHF. The CDR3 DNA is TGTGCCAGTAGTATAGTTGCAGGCCCCCTCCACTTT.

The V and J genes are TRBV5-1 and TRBJ1-1; D is unresolved. This CDR3 is built from 13 residues. From germline, CDR1 is SGHRS and CDR2 YFSETQ. Deletions cut 0 bases from V and 1 base from J, with 4 bases between. The CDR3 is CASSLEANTEAFF. The CDR3 bases are TGCGCCAGCAGCTTGGAAGCGAACACTGAAGCTTTCTTT.

V is TRBV6-5 and J is TRBJ1-4; 7 nucleotides agree with TRBD1. Germline CDR1 reads MNHEY; CDR2 reads SVGAGI. The trim removed 10 bases at V and 8 bases at J, leaving 13 bases unmatched. There are 14 residues in the CDR3. The CDR3 DNA follows: TGTGCCACCCACCTCGGGACAGCACCCGAAAAACTGTTTTTT. Encoded protein: CATHLGTAPEKLFF.

The chain combines TRBV2 with TRBJ1-5, with no clear D. V was shortened by 4 bases and J by 0 bases, with 10 bases between the two germline ends. The length of the CDR3 is 15 residues. Germline V gene data show CDR1 as SNHLY and CDR2 as FYNNEI. The CDR3 coding sequence is TGTGCCAGCAGTGGGAGTGGGTATAGCAATCAGCCCCAGCATTTT. Protein: CASSGSGYSNQPQHF.

The chain employs TRBV3-1 (or the pseudogene TRBV3-2) and TRBJ2-6; tentatively, D is TRBD1 (6 bases). The CDR3 loop spans 16 amino acids. V was trimmed by 4 bases and J by 4 bases, leaving 14 bases between them. Germline lookup yields CDR1 LGHDT and CDR2 YNNKEL (reference sequence). CDR3 amino acids: CASSRRQVAGANVLTF. Written as DNA, the CDR3 is TGTGCCAGCAGCCGACGACAGGTAGCCGGGGCCAACGTCCTGACTTTC.

This clone has only one observation. The chain carries TRBV7-2 and TRBJ2-5; D possibly corresponds to TRBD1 (6 bases). The V end lost 5 bases, the J end lost 4 bases, and 20 bases lay between the germline ends. This CDR3 is 16 amino acids long. CDR1 SGHTA and CDR2 FQGNSA come from the germline V gene. CDR3: CASSARGSTYGETQYF. In DNA form, the CDR3 reads TGTGCCAGCAGCGCTAGGGGGTCCACGTATGGAGAGACCCAGTACTTC.

This rearrangement joins TRBV19 to TRBJ2-5; D might be TRBD1 (5 bases). The CDR3 is 14 amino acids. V lost 5 bases and J lost 3, with 13 bases in between. The germline V gene encodes CDR1 LNHDA and CDR2 SQIVND (reference sequence). The CDR3 sequence is CASSPRTTKETQYF. The CDR3 nucleotides read TGTGCCAGTAGTCCCCGGACAACTAAAGAGACCCAGTACTTC.